This T cell receptor (beta chain) came from a study of OX40 agonist ivuxolimab in advanced cancers. Study overall: Melanoma, hepatocellular carcinoma, head and neck or renal cell cancer occurred in dose-escalation patients. Whole-study results and caveats: The antigen specificity of the peripheral T cells (those that were expanded) was not determined. Dosing at 0.1 to 3.0 mg/kg was accompanied by clonal expansion of CD4+ and CD8+ blood T cells by week 6. Among some nonresponders, normalized T-cell clonal expansion was also low.

In the case of this clone: Its specificity is not known.

TCRdb's table, derived via immunoSEQ multiplex PCR, lists solely in-frame clones and lacks some. Among approximately 70,000 clones listed, roughly 88% were seen once. Sequencing used CD4+ or CD8+ T cells sorted from blood, obtained in a trial of the OX40 agonist ivuxolimab. The source is an adult with an advanced solid tumor such as melanoma, head and neck, liver or kidney cancer.

The CDR3 DNA reads as TGTGCCAGCAGCGCAATGGCAGGGGGGATCACTGAAGCTTTCTTT. It encodes CASSAMAGGITEAFF. J is TRBJ1-1 and V is TRBV7-3, with 7 nucleotides matching TRBD1. The CDR3 sequence is 15 residues long. Germline assignment: CDR1 SGHTA and CDR2 FQGTGA. V lost 5 bases to trimming and J lost 4 bases; unmatched junction nucleotides: 10. The variable domain in full, with the rest retrieved from reference TRBV7-3 and TRBJ1-1, is GAGVSQTPSNKVTEKGKYVELRCDPISGHTALYWYRQSLGQGPEFLIYFQGTGAADDSGLPNDRFFAVRPEGSVSTLKIQRTERGDSAVYLCASSAMAGGITEAFFGQGTRLTVV.